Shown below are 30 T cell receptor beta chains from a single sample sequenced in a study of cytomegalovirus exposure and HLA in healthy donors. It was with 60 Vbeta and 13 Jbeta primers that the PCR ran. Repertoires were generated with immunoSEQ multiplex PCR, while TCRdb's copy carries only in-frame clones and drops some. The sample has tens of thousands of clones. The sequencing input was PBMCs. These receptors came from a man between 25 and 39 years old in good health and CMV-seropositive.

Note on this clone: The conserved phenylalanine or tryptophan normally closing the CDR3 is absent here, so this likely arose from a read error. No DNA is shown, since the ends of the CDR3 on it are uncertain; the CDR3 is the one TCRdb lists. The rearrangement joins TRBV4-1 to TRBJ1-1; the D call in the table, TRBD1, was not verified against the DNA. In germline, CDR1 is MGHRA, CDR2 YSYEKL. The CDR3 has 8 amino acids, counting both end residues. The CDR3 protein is CASRPRWI.

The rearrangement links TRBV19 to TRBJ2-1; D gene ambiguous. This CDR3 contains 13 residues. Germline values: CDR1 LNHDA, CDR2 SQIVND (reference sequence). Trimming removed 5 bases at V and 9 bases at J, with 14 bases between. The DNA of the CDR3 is TGTGCCAGTAGTGTAGGGCCCCGTTCTGAGCAGTTCTTC. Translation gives CASSVGPRSEQFF.

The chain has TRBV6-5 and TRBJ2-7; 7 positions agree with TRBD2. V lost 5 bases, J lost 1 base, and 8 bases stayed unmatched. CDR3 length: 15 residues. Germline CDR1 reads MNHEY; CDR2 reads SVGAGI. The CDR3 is CASSRKRTSSYEQYF. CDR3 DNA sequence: TGTGCCAGCAGTCGCAAGCGGACTAGTTCCTACGAGCAGTACTTC.

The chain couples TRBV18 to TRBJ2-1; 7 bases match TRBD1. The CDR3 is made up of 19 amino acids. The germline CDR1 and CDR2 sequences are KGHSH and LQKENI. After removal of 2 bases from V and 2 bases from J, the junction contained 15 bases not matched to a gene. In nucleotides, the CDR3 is TGTGCCAGCTCACCAAGTAGGGGGCGCATCCGGGCTACCTACAATGAGCAGTTCTTC. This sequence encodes CASSPSRGRIRATYNEQFF.

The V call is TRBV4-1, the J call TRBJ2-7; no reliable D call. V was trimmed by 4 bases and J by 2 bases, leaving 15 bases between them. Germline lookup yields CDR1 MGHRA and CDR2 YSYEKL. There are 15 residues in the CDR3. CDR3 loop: CASSLTLANTYEQYF. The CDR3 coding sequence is TGCGCCAGCAGCCTTACCTTGGCCAATACCTACGAGCAGTACTTC.

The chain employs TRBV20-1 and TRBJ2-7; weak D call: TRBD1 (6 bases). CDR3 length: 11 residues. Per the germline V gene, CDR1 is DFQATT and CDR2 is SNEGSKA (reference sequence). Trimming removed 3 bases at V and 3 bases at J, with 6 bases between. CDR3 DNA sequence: TGCAGTGCTAGCAGGGGCTACGAGCAGTACTTC. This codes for CSASRGYEQYF.

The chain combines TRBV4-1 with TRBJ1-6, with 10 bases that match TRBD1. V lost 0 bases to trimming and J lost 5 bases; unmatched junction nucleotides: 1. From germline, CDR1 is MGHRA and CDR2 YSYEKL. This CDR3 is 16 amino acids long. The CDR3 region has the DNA TGCGCCAGCAGCCAAGAGACAGGGGGCAATAATTCACCCCTCCACTTT. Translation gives CASSQETGGNNSPLHF.

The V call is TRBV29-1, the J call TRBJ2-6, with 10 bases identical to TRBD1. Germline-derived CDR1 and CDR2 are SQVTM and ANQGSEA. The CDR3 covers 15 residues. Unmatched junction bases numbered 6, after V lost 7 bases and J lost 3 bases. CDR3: CSAGTGVDGANVLTF. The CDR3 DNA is TGCAGCGCCGGGACAGGGGTTGATGGGGCCAACGTCCTGACTTTC.

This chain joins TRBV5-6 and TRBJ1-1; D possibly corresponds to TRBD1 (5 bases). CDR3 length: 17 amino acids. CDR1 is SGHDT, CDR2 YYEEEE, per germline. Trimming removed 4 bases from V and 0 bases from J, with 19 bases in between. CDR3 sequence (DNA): TGTGCCAGCAGCCCAGACCGTGGTGGGGCGATGAACACTGAAGCTTTCTTT. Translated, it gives CASSPDRGGAMNTEAFF.

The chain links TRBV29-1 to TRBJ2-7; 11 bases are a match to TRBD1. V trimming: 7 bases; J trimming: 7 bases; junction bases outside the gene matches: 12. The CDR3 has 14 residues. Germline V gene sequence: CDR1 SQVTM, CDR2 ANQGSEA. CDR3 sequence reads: CSATPGTGGGEQYF. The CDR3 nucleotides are TGCAGCGCTACACCGGGGACAGGGGGTGGGGAGCAGTACTTC.

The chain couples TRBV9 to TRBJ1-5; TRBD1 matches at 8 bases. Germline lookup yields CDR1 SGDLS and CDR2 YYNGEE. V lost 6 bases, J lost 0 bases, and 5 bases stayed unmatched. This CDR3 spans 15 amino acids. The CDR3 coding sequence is TGTGCCAGCAATCTACAGGGGGATAGCAATCAGCCCCAGCATTTT. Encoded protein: CASNLQGDSNQPQHF.

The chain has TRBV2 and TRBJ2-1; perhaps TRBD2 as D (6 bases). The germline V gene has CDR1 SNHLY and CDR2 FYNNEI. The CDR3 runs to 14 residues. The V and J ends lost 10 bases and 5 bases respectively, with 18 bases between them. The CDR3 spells CAIPGLGEDNEQFF. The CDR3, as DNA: TGTGCCATCCCTGGACTGGGGGAGGACAATGAGCAGTTCTTC.

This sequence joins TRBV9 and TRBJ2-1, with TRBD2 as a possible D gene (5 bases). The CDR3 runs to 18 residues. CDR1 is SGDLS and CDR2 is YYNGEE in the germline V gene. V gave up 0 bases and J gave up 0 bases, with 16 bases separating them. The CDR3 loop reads CASSVAPLTSYSYNEQFF. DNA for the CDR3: TGTGCCAGCAGCGTAGCCCCGCTTACTAGTTACTCCTACAATGAGCAGTTCTTC.

This CDR3 is CASSPILTRELNTEAFF. DNA for the CDR3: TGTGCCAGCAGCCCGATCCTTACTAGGGAGTTGAACACTGAAGCTTTCTTT. This chain uses TRBV7-6 with TRBJ1-1; no definite D call. The CDR3 has 17 residues. V gave up 5 bases and J gave up 0 bases, with 19 bases separating them. CDR1 is SGHVS and CDR2 is FNYEAQ in the germline V gene.

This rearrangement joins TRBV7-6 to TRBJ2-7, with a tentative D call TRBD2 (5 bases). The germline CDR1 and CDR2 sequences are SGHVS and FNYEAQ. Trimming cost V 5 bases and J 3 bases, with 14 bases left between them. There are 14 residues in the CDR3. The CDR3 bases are TGTGCCAGCAGCCGGCAAAGAGGGAGCTACGAGCAGTACTTC. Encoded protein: CASSRQRGSYEQYF.

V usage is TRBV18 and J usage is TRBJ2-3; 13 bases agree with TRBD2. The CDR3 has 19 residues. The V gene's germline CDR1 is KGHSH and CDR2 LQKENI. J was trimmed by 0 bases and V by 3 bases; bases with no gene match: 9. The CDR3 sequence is CASSPGLAGPQTSTDTQYF. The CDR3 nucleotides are TGTGCCAGCTCACCGGGACTAGCGGGACCACAAACTAGCACAGATACGCAGTATTTT.

CDR3 sequence: CASGIPKGASYNEQFF. CDR3 sequence (DNA): TGTGCCAGCGGGATACCGAAGGGGGCCTCCTACAATGAGCAGTTCTTC. The gene calls are TRBV6-6 and TRBJ2-1, with 7 nucleotides matching TRBD1. Germline V gives CDR1 MNHNY, CDR2 SVGAGI (reference sequence). This CDR3 comprises 16 residues. The V and J ends lost 8 bases and 0 bases, in that order; junction bases with no gene match: 10.

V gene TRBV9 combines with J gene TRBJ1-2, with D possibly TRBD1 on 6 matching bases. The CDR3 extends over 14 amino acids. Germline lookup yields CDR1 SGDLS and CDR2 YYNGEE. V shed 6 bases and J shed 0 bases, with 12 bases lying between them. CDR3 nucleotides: TGTGCCAGCACCCTTGGACAGTCTAACTATGGCTACACCTTC. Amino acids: CASTLGQSNYGYTF.

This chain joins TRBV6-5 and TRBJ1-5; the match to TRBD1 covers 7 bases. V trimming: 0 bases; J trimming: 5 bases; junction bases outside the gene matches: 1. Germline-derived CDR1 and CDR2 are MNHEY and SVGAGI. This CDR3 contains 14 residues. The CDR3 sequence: CASSYSTGDQPQHF. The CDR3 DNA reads TGTGCCAGCAGTTACTCCACAGGGGATCAGCCCCAGCATTTT.

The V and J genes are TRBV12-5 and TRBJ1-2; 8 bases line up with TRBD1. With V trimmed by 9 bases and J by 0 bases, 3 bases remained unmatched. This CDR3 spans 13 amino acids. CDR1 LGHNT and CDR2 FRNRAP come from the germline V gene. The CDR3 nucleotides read TGTGCTAGCGGGGGACAGGCTAACTATGGCTACACCTTC. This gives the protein CASGGQANYGYTF.

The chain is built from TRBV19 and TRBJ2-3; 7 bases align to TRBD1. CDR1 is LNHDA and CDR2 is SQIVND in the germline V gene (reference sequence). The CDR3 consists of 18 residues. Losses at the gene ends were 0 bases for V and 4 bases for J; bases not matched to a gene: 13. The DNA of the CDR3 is TGTGCCAGTAGTATAGATCGGGGTGCAGGGGGAAACGCAGATACGCAGTATTTT. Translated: CASSIDRGAGGNADTQYF.

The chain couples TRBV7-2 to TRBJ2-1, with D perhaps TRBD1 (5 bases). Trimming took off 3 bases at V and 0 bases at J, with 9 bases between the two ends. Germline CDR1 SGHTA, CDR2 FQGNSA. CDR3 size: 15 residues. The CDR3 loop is CASSLAGASYNEQFF. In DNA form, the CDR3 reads TGTGCCAGCAGCTTGGCTGGGGCCTCCTACAATGAGCAGTTCTTC.

The CDR3 DNA reads as TGCGCCAGCAGCTTGGCACTTAATTCACCCCTCCACTTT. Its protein product is CASSLALNSPLHF. The chain links TRBV5-1 to TRBJ1-6; D is unclear. CDR1 is SGHRS, CDR2 YFSETQ, per germline. This CDR3 spans 13 amino acids. The V end was cut by 0 bases, the J end by 6 bases, with 4 bases between.

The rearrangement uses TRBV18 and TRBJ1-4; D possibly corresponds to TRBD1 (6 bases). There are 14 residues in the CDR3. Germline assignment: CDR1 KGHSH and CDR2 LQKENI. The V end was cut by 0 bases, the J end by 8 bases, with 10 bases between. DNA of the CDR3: TGTGCCAGCTCACCACCAGGACAGCCAGAAAAACTGTTTTTT. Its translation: CASSPPGQPEKLFF. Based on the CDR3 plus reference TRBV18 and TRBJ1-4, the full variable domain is NAGVMQNPRHLVRRRGQEARLRCSPMKGHSHVYWYRQLPEEGLKFMVYLQKENIIDESGMPKERFSAEFPKEGPSILRIQQVVRGDSAAYFCASSPPGQPEKLFFGSGTQLSVL.

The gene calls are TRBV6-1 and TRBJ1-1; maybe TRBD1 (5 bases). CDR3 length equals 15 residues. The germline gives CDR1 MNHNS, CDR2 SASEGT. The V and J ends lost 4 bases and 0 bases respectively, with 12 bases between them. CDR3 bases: TGTGCCAGCAGTGTGCGACAGTTCATGAACACTGAAGCTTTCTTT. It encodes CASSVRQFMNTEAFF.

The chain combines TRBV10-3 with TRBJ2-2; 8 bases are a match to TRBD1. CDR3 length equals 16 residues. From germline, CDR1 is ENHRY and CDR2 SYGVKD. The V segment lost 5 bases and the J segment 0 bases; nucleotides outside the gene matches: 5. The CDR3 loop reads CAISNPGQANTGELFF. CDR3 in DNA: TGTGCCATCAGTAATCCGGGACAGGCGAACACCGGGGAGCTGTTTTTT.

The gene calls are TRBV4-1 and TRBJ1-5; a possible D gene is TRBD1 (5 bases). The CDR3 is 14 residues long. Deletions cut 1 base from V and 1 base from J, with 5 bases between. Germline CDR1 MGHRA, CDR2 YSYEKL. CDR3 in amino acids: CASSQGQSNQPQHF. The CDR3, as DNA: TGCGCCAGCAGCCAAGGACAGAGCAATCAGCCCCAGCATTTT.

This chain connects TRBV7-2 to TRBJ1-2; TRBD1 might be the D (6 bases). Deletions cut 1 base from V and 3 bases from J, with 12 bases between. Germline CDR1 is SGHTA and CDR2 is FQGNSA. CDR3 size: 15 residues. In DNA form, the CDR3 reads TGTGCCAGCAGCTTAGGGGGGCAGGTCGACTATGGCTACACCTTC. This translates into CASSLGGQVDYGYTF.

CDR3 bases: TGTGCCAGCAGCTTGATAACAGTCCAAGAGACCCAGTACTTC. The encoded protein is CASSLITVQETQYF. The chain is built from TRBV5-5 and TRBJ2-5; D gene unclear. V was cut by 1 base and J by 1 base, with 8 bases left in between. The CDR3 covers 14 residues. Germline CDR1 reads SGHKS; CDR2 reads YYEKEE (reference sequence).

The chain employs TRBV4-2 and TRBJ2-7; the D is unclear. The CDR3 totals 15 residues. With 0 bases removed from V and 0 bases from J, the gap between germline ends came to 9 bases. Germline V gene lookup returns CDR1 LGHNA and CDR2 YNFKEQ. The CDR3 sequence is CASSQEPTVSYEQYF. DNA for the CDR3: TGTGCCAGCAGCCAAGAACCTACCGTCTCCTACGAGCAGTACTTC.